This passage covers 13 T cell receptor beta chains from one sample sequenced in a study of molecular identifiers for immune sequencing clone quantification. TCRdb re-derived calls from the PCR reads in MiXCR, one entry per CDR3 protein. The repertoire includes about 40,000 distinct CDR3 sequences, 18% of them detected once, and roughly 6.9% sits in the top ten. Sequencing was performed on naive CD8+ T cells from blood, with Jurkat cell RNA spiked in. Sample subset: FACS-sorted CD8+CD4-CCR7+CD45RA+ naive T cells. The receptors here all came from a human donor in good health. Some libraries in this study had Jurkat cell RNA spiked in.

This clonotype occurred many times. The chain combines TRBV4-2 with TRBJ1-1; a possible D gene is TRBD1 (6 bases). The V gene's germline CDR1 is LGHNA and CDR2 YNFKEQ. The CDR3 length is 12 residues. Trimming pared 2 bases from V and 11 bases from J, leaving 12 bases between. The CDR3 is CASSQPDSLAFF. Here the CDR3 DNA reads TGTGCCAGCAGCCAACCGGACAGTTTGGCTTTCTTT.

This clonotype was observed many times. The CDR3, as DNA: TGTGCCAGCTCTTTCCAGGAGCAGTACTTC. Translated, it gives CASSFQEQYF. V gene TRBV28 combines with J gene TRBJ2-7; D unresolved. V shed 8 bases and J shed 7 bases, with 9 bases lying between them. Germline values: CDR1 MDHEN, CDR2 SYDVKM. CDR3 length equals 10 residues. Combining the CDR3 with reference TRBV28 and TRBJ2-7 gives the whole variable domain DVKVTQSSRYLVKRTGEKVFLECVQDMDHENMFWYRQDPGLGLRLIYFSYDVKMKEKGDIPEGYSVSREKKERFSLILESASTNQTSMYLCASSFQEQYFGPGTRLTVT.

The chain joins TRBV4-1 to TRBJ1-5; TRBD1 is a possible D gene (6 bases). Trimming shortened V by 1 base and J by 0 bases, and 10 bases separated the two germline ends. Germline V gene lookup returns CDR1 MGHRA and CDR2 YSYEKL. This CDR3 comprises 16 residues. CDR3 nucleotides: TGCGCCAGCAGCCAAGTTCAGGGGACTAGCAATCAGCCCCAGCATTTT. Protein sequence: CASSQVQGTSNQPQHF.

The table lists this clonotype with many counts. The rearrangement links TRBV16 to TRBJ1-4; D might be TRBD1 (6 bases). The germline gives CDR1 KGHSY, CDR2 FQNENV. The CDR3 has 15 amino acids. V was shortened by 4 bases and J by 0 bases, with 9 bases between the two germline ends. The CDR3 is CASSRTVPTNEKLFF. The CDR3 nucleotides are TGTGCCAGCAGCCGGACAGTCCCAACTAATGAAAAACTGTTTTTT. The entire variable domain, with the rest obtained from reference TRBV16 and TRBJ1-4, is as follows: GEEVAQTPKHLVRGEGQKAKLYCAPIKGHSYVFWYQQVLKNEFKFLISFQNENVFDETGMPKERFSAKCLPNSPCSLEIQATKLEDSAVYFCASSRTVPTNEKLFFGSGTQLSVL.

This clonotype was observed at least ten times. V gene TRBV27 combines with J gene TRBJ2-2; 7 nucleotides align to TRBD1. The CDR3 has 16 amino acids. V was clipped by 5 bases and J by 3 bases; unmatched bases: 9. Germline V gene lookup returns CDR1 MNHEY and CDR2 SMNVEV (reference sequence). Here the CDR3 reads CASSPHRGGDTGELFF. The CDR3 region has the DNA TGTGCCAGCAGTCCCCACAGGGGTGGGGACACCGGGGAGCTGTTTTTT.

There are many counts of this clonotype. The gene calls are TRBV9 and TRBJ2-7, with D perhaps TRBD1 or TRBD2 (6 bases each). This CDR3 contains 12 residues. Germline V gene data show CDR1 as SGDLS and CDR2 as YYNGEE. V was cut by 0 bases and J by 6 bases, with 7 bases left in between. CDR3 DNA: TGTGCCAGCAGCGTAGAGGGGGGCGAGCAGTACTTC. This codes for CASSVEGGEQYF. Based on the CDR3 plus reference TRBV9 and TRBJ2-7, the full variable domain is DSGVTQTPKHLITATGQRVTLRCSPRSGDLSVYWYQQSLDQGLQFLIQYYNGEERAKGNILERFSAQQFPDLHSELNLSSLELGDSALYFCASSVEGGEQYFGPGTRLTVT.

This sequence joins TRBV7-6 and TRBJ2-2; 12 bases are shared with TRBD2. The germline CDR1 and CDR2 sequences are SGHVS and FNYEAQ. V shed 3 bases and J 6 bases; nucleotides not matched to a gene: 2. The CDR3 is made up of 15 amino acids. The CDR3 sequence is CASSLTSGSSGELFF. The CDR3 region has the DNA TGTGCCAGCAGCTTGACTAGCGGGAGCTCCGGGGAGCTGTTTTTT.

In this sample, this clonotype turned up many times. The gene calls are TRBV7-9 and TRBJ1-4; no definite D call. V was clipped by 1 base and J by 6 bases, with 12 bases between them. The CDR3 covers 15 residues. The germline V gene encodes CDR1 SEHNR and CDR2 FQNEAQ (reference sequence). DNA of the CDR3: TGTGCCAGCAGCTTAGTTAGAGGTTCGGATGAAAAACTGTTTTTT. Translated, it gives CASSLVRGSDEKLFF. Variable domain in full (rest from reference TRBV7-9 and TRBJ1-4): DTGVSQNPRHKITKRGQNVTFRCDPISEHNRLYWYRQTLGQGPEFLTYFQNEAQLEKSRLLSDRFSAERPKGSFSTLEIQRTEQGDSAMYLCASSLVRGSDEKLFFGSGTQLSVL.

This clonotype was recorded many times. The rearrangement joins TRBV7-9 to TRBJ2-1, with TRBD2 identical over 9 bases. The CDR3 is made up of 14 amino acids. In germline, CDR1 is SEHNR, CDR2 FQNEAQ (reference sequence). This CDR3 is CAFTTSGSYNEQFF. CDR3 in DNA: TGTGCTTTCACGACTAGCGGTTCCTACAATGAGCAGTTCTTC.

In its sample, this clonotype was seen a few times. This clone may be a read error of a much larger clone one base away. The V call is TRBV7-9, the J call TRBJ2-1; 8 nucleotides match TRBD2. CDR1 is SEHNR and CDR2 is FQNEAQ in the germline V gene (reference sequence). CDR3 length equals 15 residues. The chain's CDR3 is CANSLSGSLYNEQFF. The CDR3 bases are TGTGCCAACAGCTTAAGCGGGAGTTTGTACAATGAGCAGTTCTTC.

CDR3 amino acids: CATSGRAGDTQYF. The CDR3 DNA follows: TGTGCCACCAGTGGGAGGGCCGGCGATACGCAGTATTTT. The J gene is TRBJ2-3, the V gene TRBV24-1; a possible D gene is TRBD2 (6 bases). Germline lookup yields CDR1 KGHDR and CDR2 SFDVKD. The CDR3 is 13 residues long. V was trimmed by 5 bases and J by 6 bases, leaving 11 bases between them.

This clonotype has a count of ten or more. The gene calls are TRBV7-9 and TRBJ2-7, with D uncertain. The CDR3 sequence is 13 residues long. Germline CDR1 and CDR2: SEHNR and FQNEAQ (reference sequence). Trimming cost V 3 bases and J 3 bases, with 9 bases left between them. Here the CDR3 reads CASSFDPSYEQYF. CDR3 nucleotides: TGTGCCAGCAGCTTCGATCCTAGCTACGAGCAGTACTTC.

This clonotype turned up a few times. The chain uses TRBV7-6 and TRBJ2-2; D is undetermined. The CDR3 loop spans 13 amino acids. The germline V gene has CDR1 SGHVS and CDR2 FNYEAQ. The V gene lost 0 bases and the J gene lost 7 bases, with 6 bases spanning the gap. Here the CDR3 reads CASSLAPVGELFF. The DNA for the CDR3 is TGTGCCAGCAGCTTAGCCCCCGTCGGGGAGCTGTTTTTT.